This passage covers 25 T cell receptor beta chains from one sample sequenced in a study of CD8 T cells in ankylosing spondylitis. TCRdb analysed the 5' RACE reads with MiXCR anew, one entry per CDR3 protein. The data hold 150,000 to 200,000 distinct CDR3 sequences, with roughly 18% observed a single time. The material sequenced was blood, either unsorted or a sorted T cell fraction (not recorded which). These receptor sequences come from a male donor with ankylosing spondylitis or in good health (not recorded which).

This clonotype was detected ten times or more. This rearrangement joins TRBV29-1 to TRBJ1-3; unclear D gene. V was cut by 6 bases and J by 2 bases, with 17 bases left in between. The CDR3 totals 15 residues. Per the germline V gene, CDR1 is SQVTM and CDR2 is ANQGSEA. The CDR3 DNA reads TGCAGCGTCGCAACTGGGATTGGGACTGGAAACACCATATATTTT. It encodes CSVATGIGTGNTIYF.

This clonotype appeared many times. This chain links TRBV20-1 with TRBJ2-1; 12 positions match TRBD2. Trimming took 1 base from V and 0 from J; bases not matched to a gene: 4. CDR1 and CDR2 (germline): DFQATT, SNEGSKA (reference sequence). This CDR3 comprises 17 residues. CDR3 coding DNA: TGCAGTGCTAGAGGACTAGCGGGAGTTTTCTCCTACAATGAGCAGTTCTTC. It translates to CSARGLAGVFSYNEQFF.

The genes are TRBV29-1 and TRBJ2-2, with a weak D call TRBD2 (6 bases). The CDR3 has 13 residues. V was trimmed by 7 bases and J by 8 bases, leaving 17 bases between them. Germline V CDR1 and CDR2: SQVTM, ANQGSEA. CDR3 bases: TGCAGCGGAACTAGCAGGAGGACGGGGGAGCTGTTTTTT. Its translation: CSGTSRRTGELFF.

This clonotype was detected a few times. The germline gene is not matched at one end of the junction; a read error may be the cause. The chain carries TRBV7-9 and TRBJ2-1; D gene unclear. CDR1 SEHNR and CDR2 FQNEAQ come from the germline V gene (reference sequence). CDR3 size: 13 residues. The CDR3 nucleotides read TGTGCCAGCAGCTCTACCCTCGGGCCCCCCGGAGTCTTC. Amino acids: CASSSTLGPPGVF.

This clonotype was picked up many times. V usage is TRBV9 and J usage is TRBJ2-7, with TRBD1 matching 9 bases. This CDR3 region has 16 residues. CDR1 is SGDLS, CDR2 YYNGEE, per germline. V trimming: 0 bases; J trimming: 5 bases; junction bases outside the gene matches: 9. The CDR3 DNA reads TGTGCCAGCAGCGTAGACCCCCGGGACAGGGCCAACGAGCAGTACTTC. Translation: CASSVDPRDRANEQYF.

This clonotype was counted ten times or more. The rearrangement links TRBV6-4 to TRBJ1-1; D not resolved. Trimming left V 1 base short and J 10 bases short, with 10 bases between. Per the germline V gene, CDR1 is MRHNA and CDR2 is SNTAGT. The CDR3 runs 12 residues. The CDR3 coding sequence is TGTGCCAGCAGTGACTGGGGTTCCGGAGCTTTCTTT. This gives the protein CASSDWGSGAFF.

This clonotype was seen ten or more times. J is TRBJ2-1 and V is TRBV15; possibly TRBD1 for D (5 bases). The CDR3 has 16 residues. Between the trimmed V and J ends, which lost 0 bases and 4 bases, there was a span of 13 bases. CDR1 and CDR2 (germline): LNHNV, YYDKDF (reference sequence). CDR3 bases: TGTGCCACCAGCAGAGATCCGGACACCACTTACAATGAGCAGTTCTTC. Protein: CATSRDPDTTYNEQFF. Full variable domain (missing parts from reference TRBV15 and TRBJ2-1): DAMVIQNPRYQVTQFGKPVTLSCSQTLNHNVMYWYQQKSSQAPKLLFHYYDKDFNNEADTPDNFQSRRPNTSFCFLDIRSPGLGDTAMYLCATSRDPDTTYNEQFFGPGTRLTVL.

This clonotype appeared many times. The chain couples TRBV20-1 to TRBJ2-3; 7 positions match TRBD2. V lost 0 bases and J lost 5; bases outside the gene matches: 8. CDR1 and CDR2 (germline): DFQATT, SNEGSKA (reference sequence). The CDR3 loop spans 15 amino acids. CDR3 in DNA: TGCAGTGCTAGAGATGCGCAGCGGGAAGAAGATACGCAGTATTTT. This gives the protein CSARDAQREEDTQYF.

This clonotype has just a few counts. The V and J genes are TRBV27 and TRBJ1-5, with 11 bases aligning to TRBD1. The CDR3 loop spans 18 amino acids. V dropped 5 bases and J dropped 0; count of bases not matched to a gene: 9. Per the germline V gene, CDR1 is MNHEY and CDR2 is SMNVEV (reference sequence). CDR3 sequence reads: CASSTFGTGGYSNQPQHF. The CDR3, as DNA: TGTGCCAGCAGTACCTTCGGGACAGGGGGATATAGCAATCAGCCCCAGCATTTT.

J is TRBJ1-6 and V is TRBV19; D remains ambiguous. Germline values: CDR1 LNHDA, CDR2 SQIVND (reference sequence). V was pared by 10 bases and J by 8 bases, with 15 bases between. The CDR3 has 13 residues. CDR3 protein: CAIPPGSHSPLHF. CDR3 sequence (DNA): TGTGCCATCCCTCCGGGGTCCCATTCACCCCTCCACTTT.

Ten or more counts support this clonotype. The chain links TRBV25-1 to TRBJ2-1, with D perhaps TRBD1 or TRBD2 (5 bases each). This CDR3 spans 13 amino acids. Trimming cost V 3 bases and J 13 bases, with 16 bases left between them. Germline V gene data show CDR1 as MGHDK and CDR2 as SYGVNS. The CDR3 here is CASSDRDVLPQFF. The CDR3 bases are TGTGCCAGCAGTGATCGGGACGTTCTACCCCAGTTCTTC.

The chain recombines TRBV3-1 with TRBJ2-5; D is perhaps TRBD1 (7 bases). Germline values: CDR1 LGHDT, CDR2 YNNKEL (reference sequence). CDR3 length: 16 amino acids. Trimming took 6 bases from V and 1 from J, leaving 18 bases between them. The CDR3 DNA follows: TGTGCCAGCAGGACCAGGGGGGCCTGGGGCCAAGAGACCCAGTACTTC. This translates into CASRTRGAWGQETQYF.

The V call is TRBV12-3 or TRBV12-4, the J call TRBJ2-6; 8 bases align to TRBD1. The CDR3 totals 15 residues. Trimming took 6 bases from V and 2 from J; bases not matched to a gene: 3. CDR3 nucleotide sequence: TGTGCCAGCAGAATGACAGGGGCTGGGGCCAACGTCCTGACTTTC. Residues: CASRMTGAGANVLTF.

This clonotype occurred many times. CDR3 sequence reads: CASSPWETAPDGYTF. CDR3 bases: TGCGCCAGCAGCCCCTGGGAGACAGCACCCGATGGCTACACCTTC. This chain uses TRBV5-1 with TRBJ1-2, with D possibly being TRBD1 (5 bases). Germline V gene sequence: CDR1 SGHRS, CDR2 YFSETQ. V lost 4 bases and J 6 bases, leaving 19 bases between the germline ends. CDR3 length equals 15 residues.

Many counts were recorded for this clonotype. The rearrangement uses TRBV29-1 and TRBJ2-7; D unresolved. Germline V gives CDR1 SQVTM, CDR2 ANQGSEA. V lost 4 bases and J 3 bases, leaving 4 bases between the germline ends. CDR3 length: 10 residues. The CDR3 DNA reads TGCAGCGTTGGAAGCTACGAGCAGTACTTC. Translation: CSVGSYEQYF.

In this sample, this clonotype turned up a few times. The chain couples TRBV7-2 to TRBJ2-7; no reliable D call. The CDR3 length is 13 residues. Looked up from germline, CDR1 is SGHTA and CDR2 is FQGNSA. Between the trimmed V and J ends, which lost 3 bases and 6 bases, there was a span of 12 bases. As DNA, the CDR3 is TGTGCCAGCAGCTTTCAGAATTCGGGCGAGCAGTACTTC. The encoded protein is CASSFQNSGEQYF.

This clonotype was seen repeatedly, ten times or more. The V call is TRBV5-1, the J call TRBJ2-5, with TRBD2 matching 8 bases. V was pared by 1 base and J by 2 bases, with 4 bases of the junction left unmatched. CDR3 length equals 15 residues. Germline-derived CDR1 and CDR2 are SGHRS and YFSETQ. The CDR3 coding sequence is TGCGCCAGCAGCTTGAGCGGGGGAAAACAAGAGACCCAGTACTTC. It is translated as CASSLSGGKQETQYF.

In this sample, this clonotype turned up many times. The chain uses TRBV5-1 and TRBJ1-6; no firm D call. The V gene's germline CDR1 is SGHRS and CDR2 YFSETQ. V shed 1 base and J shed 5 bases, with 16 bases lying between them. The CDR3 extends over 17 amino acids. CDR3 sequence reads: CASSLTSGRGNNSPLHF. The CDR3 DNA reads as TGCGCCAGCAGCTTGACATCCGGGAGAGGCAATAATTCACCCCTCCACTTT.

A few counts support this clonotype. V gene TRBV18 combines with J gene TRBJ1-1; 9 bases agree with TRBD1. Germline CDR1 and CDR2: KGHSH and LQKENI. V lost 5 bases and J lost 2; bases outside the gene matches: 3. This CDR3 contains 14 residues. The CDR3 sequence is CASSTTGGNTEAFF. The CDR3 DNA reads TGTGCCAGCTCAACGACAGGGGGAAACACTGAAGCTTTCTTT.

V and J are TRBV2 and TRBJ1-6; 10 bases map to TRBD1. The length of the CDR3 is 15 residues. V shed 6 bases, J shed 7 bases, and the junction held 6 bases outside the gene matches. Germline loops: CDR1 SNHLY, CDR2 FYNNEI. The CDR3 region has the DNA TGTGCCAGCAGCTTCCGACAGGGGGCGAATTCACCCCTCCACTTT. This encodes CASSFRQGANSPLHF.

This clonotype was seen repeatedly, ten times or more. The gene calls are TRBV5-1 and TRBJ2-1; 9 positions match TRBD2. Trimming removed 2 bases from V and 10 bases from J; junction bases left unmatched: 4. Germline V gene lookup returns CDR1 SGHRS and CDR2 YFSETQ. This CDR3 comprises 13 residues. The CDR3 coding sequence is TGCGCCAGCAGCTTTAAACTAGCGGGCGAGCAGTTCTTC. Its translation is CASSFKLAGEQFF.

This clonotype was seen repeatedly, ten times or more. The V and J genes are TRBV12-3 or TRBV12-4 and TRBJ2-7; D is unclear. V shed 6 bases and J shed 6 bases, with 12 bases lying between them. CDR3 length: 12 residues. The CDR3 is CASSSLPGEQYF. The CDR3 DNA reads as TGTGCCAGCAGCAGCCTCCCGGGCGAGCAGTACTTC.

The chain couples TRBV6-5 to TRBJ2-2; D may be TRBD1 (5 bases). CDR1 is MNHEY and CDR2 is SVGAGI in the germline V gene. Trimming took off 2 bases at V and 5 bases at J, with 15 bases between the two ends. CDR3 length: 16 residues. CDR3 sequence: CASSYESGHWTGELFF. CDR3 coding DNA: TGTGCCAGCAGTTACGAGTCTGGACATTGGACCGGGGAGCTGTTTTTT.

The CDR3 DNA reads TGTGCCAGCAGCCAGGGGAGGGGGCTCCAGCATTTT. As protein: CASSQGRGLQHF. The V call is TRBV11-2, the J call TRBJ1-5, with 7 positions matching TRBD1. Germline V gene data show CDR1 as SGHAT and CDR2 as FQNNGV. The CDR3 runs 12 residues. J lost 12 bases, V lost 5 bases, and 7 bases had no gene match.

As to this clonotype: Since a much larger clone is just one base distant, this may be a read error. V and J are TRBV5-1 and TRBJ2-1; 7 bases match TRBD1. In germline, CDR1 is SGHRS, CDR2 YFSETQ. The CDR3 totals 14 residues. The CDR3 loop is CASSLGYRGTISLF. The CDR3 DNA follows: TGCGCCAGCAGCTTGGGGTACAGGGGAACAATTTCGCTCTTC.